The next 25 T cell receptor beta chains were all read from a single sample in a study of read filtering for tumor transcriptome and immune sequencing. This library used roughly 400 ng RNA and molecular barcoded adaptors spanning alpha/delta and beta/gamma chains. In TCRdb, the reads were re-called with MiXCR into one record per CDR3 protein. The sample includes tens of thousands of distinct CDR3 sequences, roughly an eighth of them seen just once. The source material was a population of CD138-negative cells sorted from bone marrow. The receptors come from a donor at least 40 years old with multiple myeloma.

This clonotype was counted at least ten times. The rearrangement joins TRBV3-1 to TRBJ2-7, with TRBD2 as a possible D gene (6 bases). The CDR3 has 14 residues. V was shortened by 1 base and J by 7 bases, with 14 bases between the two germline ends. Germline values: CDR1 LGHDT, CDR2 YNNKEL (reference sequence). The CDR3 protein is CASSQGVGGLEQYF. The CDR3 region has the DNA TGTGCCAGCAGCCAAGGGGTCGGGGGTCTTGAGCAGTACTTC.

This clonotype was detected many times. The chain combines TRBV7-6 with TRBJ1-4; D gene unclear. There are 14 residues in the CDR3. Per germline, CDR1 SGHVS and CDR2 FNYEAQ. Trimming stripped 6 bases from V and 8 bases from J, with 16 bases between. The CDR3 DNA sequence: TGTGCCAGCAGTCCCGGGCACCTCGGGGAAAAACTGTTTTTT. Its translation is CASSPGHLGEKLFF.

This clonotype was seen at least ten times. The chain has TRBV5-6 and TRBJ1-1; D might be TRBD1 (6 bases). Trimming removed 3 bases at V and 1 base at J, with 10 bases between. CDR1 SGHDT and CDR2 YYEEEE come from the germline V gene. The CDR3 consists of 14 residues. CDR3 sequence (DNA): TGTGCCAGCAGCTACCAGACAGGGAACACTGAAGCTTTCTTT. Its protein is CASSYQTGNTEAFF.

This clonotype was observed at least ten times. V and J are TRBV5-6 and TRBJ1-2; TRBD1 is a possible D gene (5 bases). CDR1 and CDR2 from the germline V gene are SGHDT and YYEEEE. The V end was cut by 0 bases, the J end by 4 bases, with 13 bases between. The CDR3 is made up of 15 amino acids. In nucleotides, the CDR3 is TGTGCCAGCAGCTTGGCCCAGGGCGTACGCTATGGCTACACCTTC. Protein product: CASSLAQGVRYGYTF.

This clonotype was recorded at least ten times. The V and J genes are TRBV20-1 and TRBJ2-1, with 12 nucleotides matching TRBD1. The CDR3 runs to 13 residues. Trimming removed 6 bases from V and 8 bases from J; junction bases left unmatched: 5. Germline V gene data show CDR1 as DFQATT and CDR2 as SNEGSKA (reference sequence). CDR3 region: CSAPGTGGYEQFF. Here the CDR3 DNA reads TGCAGTGCACCCGGGACAGGGGGCTATGAGCAGTTCTTC.

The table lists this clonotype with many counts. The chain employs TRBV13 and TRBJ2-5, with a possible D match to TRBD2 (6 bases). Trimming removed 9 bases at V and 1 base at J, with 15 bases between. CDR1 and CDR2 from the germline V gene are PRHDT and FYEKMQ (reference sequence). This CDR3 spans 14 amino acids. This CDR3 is CASTRRGAQETQYF. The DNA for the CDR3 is TGTGCCAGTACGCGGCGCGGGGCCCAAGAGACCCAGTACTTC.

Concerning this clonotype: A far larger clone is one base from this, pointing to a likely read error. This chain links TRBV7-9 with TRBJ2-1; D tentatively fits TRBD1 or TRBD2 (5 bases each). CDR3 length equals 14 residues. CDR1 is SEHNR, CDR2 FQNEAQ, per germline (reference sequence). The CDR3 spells CASSTGETDSEQLF. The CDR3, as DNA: TGTGCCAGCAGCACCGGGGAGACAGACAGTGAGCAGCTCTTC.

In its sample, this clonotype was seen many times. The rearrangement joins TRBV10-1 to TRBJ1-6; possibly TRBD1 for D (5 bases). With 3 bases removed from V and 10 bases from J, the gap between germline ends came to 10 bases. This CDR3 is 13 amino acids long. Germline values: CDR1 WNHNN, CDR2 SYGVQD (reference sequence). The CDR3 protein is CASSDSTESPLHF. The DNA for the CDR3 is TGCGCCAGCAGTGACTCGACAGAATCACCCCTCCACTTT.

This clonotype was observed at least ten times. CDR3 in amino acids: CASTPKGRSYEQYF. The CDR3 DNA follows: TGTGCCAGCACCCCCAAAGGACGTAGCTACGAGCAGTACTTC. V usage is TRBV6-2 or TRBV6-3 and J usage is TRBJ2-7, with D uncertain. Trimming took 7 bases from V and 3 from J, leaving 16 bases between them. The CDR3 has 14 amino acids. Germline V gives CDR1 MNHEY, CDR2 SVGEGT.

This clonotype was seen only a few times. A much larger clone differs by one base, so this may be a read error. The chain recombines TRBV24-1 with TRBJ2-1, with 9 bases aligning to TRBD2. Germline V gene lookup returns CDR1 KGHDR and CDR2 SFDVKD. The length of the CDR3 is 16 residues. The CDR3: CATSYGTSSSYNEQSF. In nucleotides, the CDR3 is TGTGCCACCAGTTACGGGACTAGCAGCTCCTACAATGAGCAGTCCTTC.

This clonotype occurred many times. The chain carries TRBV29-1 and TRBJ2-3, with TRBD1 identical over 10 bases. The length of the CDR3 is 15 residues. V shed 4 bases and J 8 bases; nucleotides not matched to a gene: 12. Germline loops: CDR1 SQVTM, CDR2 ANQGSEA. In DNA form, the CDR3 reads TGCAGCGTTGCCCCGCCGGGACAGGGGTTGGGTACGCAGTATTTT. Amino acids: CSVAPPGQGLGTQYF.

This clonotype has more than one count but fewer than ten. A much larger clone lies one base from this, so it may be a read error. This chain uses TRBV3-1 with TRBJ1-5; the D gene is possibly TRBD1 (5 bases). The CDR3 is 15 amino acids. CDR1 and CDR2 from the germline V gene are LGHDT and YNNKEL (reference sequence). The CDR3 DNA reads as TGTGCCAGCAGCCAAGACCCGACAGACAATCAGCCCCTGCATTTT. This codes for CASSQDPTDNQPLHF.

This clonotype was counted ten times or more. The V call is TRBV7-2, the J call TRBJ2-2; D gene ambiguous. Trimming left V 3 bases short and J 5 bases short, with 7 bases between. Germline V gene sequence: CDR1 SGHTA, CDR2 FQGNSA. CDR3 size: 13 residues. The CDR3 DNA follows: TGTGCCAGCAGCTTGGGATCGACCGGGGAGCTGTTTTTT. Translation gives CASSLGSTGELFF.

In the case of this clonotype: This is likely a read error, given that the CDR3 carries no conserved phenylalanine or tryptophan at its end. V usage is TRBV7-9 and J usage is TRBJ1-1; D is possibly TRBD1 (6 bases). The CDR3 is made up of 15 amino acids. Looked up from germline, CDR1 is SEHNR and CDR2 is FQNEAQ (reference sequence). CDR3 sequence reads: CASSLAMGGYTEAFL. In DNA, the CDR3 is TGTGCCAGCAGCTTAGCGATGGGGGGCTACACTGAGGCTTTCCTT.

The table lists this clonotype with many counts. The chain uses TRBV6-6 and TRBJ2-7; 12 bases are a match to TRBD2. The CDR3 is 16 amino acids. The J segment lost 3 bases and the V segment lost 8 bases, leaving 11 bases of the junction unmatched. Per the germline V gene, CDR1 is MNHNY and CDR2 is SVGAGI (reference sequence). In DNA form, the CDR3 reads TGTGCCAGCCGTAAGACTAGCGGGAGCCGGGGCTACGAGCAGTACTTC. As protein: CASRKTSGSRGYEQYF.

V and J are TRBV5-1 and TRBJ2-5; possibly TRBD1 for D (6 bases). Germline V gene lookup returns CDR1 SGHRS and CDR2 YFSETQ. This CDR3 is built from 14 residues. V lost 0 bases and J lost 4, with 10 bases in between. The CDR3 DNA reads TGCGCCAGCAGCTTGGACAGGGTAGGAGAGACCCAGTACTTC. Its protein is CASSLDRVGETQYF.

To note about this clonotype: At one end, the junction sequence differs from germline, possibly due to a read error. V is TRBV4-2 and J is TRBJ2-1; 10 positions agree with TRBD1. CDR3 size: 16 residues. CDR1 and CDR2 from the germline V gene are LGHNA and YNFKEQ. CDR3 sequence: CAGSLTGTGALGEQFF. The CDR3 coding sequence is TGTGCCGGCAGTCTAACCGGGACAGGGGCCCTCGGGGAGCAGTTCTTC.

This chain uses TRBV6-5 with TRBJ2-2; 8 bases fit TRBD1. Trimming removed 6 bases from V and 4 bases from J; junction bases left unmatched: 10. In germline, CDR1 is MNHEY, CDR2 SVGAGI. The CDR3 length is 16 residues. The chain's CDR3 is CASRRAGGAATGELFF. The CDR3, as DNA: TGTGCCAGCAGAAGAGCAGGGGGCGCGGCCACCGGGGAGCTGTTTTTT.

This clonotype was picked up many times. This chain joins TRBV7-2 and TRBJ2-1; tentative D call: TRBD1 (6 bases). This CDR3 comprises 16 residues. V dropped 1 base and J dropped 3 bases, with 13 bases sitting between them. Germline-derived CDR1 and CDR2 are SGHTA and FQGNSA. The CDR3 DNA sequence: TGTGCCAGCAGCTTAGAGGGGGTAGCCATCTACAATGAGCAGTTCTTC. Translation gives CASSLEGVAIYNEQFF.

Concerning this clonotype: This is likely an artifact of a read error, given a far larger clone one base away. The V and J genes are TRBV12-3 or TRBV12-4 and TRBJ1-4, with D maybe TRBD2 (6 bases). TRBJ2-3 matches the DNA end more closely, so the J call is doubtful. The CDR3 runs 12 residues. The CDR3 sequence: CASSNSGDMQYF. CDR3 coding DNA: TGTGCCAGCAGTAATTCGGGGGATATGCAGTATTTT.

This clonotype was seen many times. CDR3 loop: CSVDDRTGELFF. Written as DNA, the CDR3 is TGCAGCGTTGACGACAGGACCGGGGAGCTGTTTTTT. V and J are TRBV29-1 and TRBJ2-2; possibly TRBD1 for D (6 bases). Trimming removed 3 bases at V and 5 bases at J, with 7 bases between. CDR3 length: 12 residues. Germline V gene data show CDR1 as SQVTM and CDR2 as ANQGSEA.

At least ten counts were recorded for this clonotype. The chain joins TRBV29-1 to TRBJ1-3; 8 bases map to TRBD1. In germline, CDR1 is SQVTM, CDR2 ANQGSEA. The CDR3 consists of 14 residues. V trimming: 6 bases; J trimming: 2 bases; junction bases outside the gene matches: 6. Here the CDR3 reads CSVVDRGPGNTIYF. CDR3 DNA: TGCAGCGTGGTTGACAGGGGTCCTGGAAACACCATATATTTT.

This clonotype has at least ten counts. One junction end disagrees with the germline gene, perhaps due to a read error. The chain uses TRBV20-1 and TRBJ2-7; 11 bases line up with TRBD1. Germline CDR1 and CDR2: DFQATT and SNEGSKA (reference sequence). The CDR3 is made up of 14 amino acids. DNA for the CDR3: TGCAGTGCAAGAGGGGACAGGGGGATGTACGAGCAGTACTTC. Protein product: CSARGDRGMYEQYF.

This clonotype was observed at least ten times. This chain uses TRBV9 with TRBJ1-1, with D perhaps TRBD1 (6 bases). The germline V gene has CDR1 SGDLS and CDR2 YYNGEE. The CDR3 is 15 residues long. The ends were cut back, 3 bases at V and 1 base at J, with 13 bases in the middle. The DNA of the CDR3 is TGTGCCAGCAGCGAGGGGGTGGGGGGGAACACTGAAGCTTTCTTT. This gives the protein CASSEGVGGNTEAFF.

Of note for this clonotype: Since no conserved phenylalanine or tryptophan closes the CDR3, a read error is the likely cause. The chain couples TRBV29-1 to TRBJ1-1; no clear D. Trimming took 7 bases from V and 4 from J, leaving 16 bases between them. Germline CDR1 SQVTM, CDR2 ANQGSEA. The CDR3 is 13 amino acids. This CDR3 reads CSAMDPSGTEAFS. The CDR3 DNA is TGCAGCGCCATGGACCCTAGTGGCACTGAAGCTTTCTCT.